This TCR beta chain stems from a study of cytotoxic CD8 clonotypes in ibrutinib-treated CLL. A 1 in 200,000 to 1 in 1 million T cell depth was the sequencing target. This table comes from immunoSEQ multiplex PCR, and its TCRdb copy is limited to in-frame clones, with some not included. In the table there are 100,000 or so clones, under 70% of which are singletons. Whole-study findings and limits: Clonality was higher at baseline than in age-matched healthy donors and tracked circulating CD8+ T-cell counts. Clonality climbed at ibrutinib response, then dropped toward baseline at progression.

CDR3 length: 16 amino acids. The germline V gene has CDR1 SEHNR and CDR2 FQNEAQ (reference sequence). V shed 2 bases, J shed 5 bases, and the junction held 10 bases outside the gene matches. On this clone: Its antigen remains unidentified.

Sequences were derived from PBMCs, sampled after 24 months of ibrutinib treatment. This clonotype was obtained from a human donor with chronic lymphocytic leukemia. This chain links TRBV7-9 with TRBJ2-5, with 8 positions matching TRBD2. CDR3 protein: CASSLSFSGVGETQYF. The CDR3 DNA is TGTGCCAGCAGCTTAAGTTTTAGCGGGGTAGGGGAGACCCAGTACTTC.